This TCR beta chain was captured in a study of cytomegalovirus exposure and HLA in healthy donors. Study-wide results and limits: Segments of the TCR beta V type were, in most cases, productive about 90% or about 30% of the time in an earlier analysis. After further analysis at a later stage, 16,951 TCR beta sequences were associated with HLA alleles at 0.05 false discovery rate. Reported findings show TCR beta sequences accurately forecast HLA-A and HLA-B alleles in most subjects. Per a later analysis, HLA-associated TCR beta chains showed more clonal expansion than other, equally common TCR beta chains.

This PCR relied on a set of 60 Vbeta primers and 13 Jbeta primers. Using immunoSEQ multiplex PCR, the repertoire was profiled, and TCRdb retains in-frame clones only, with some absent. The sample contains some 93,000 clones, over 8% of which appear only once. This clone showed up just a few times. Its antigen is currently unknown. This receptor was obtained from a man aged 45-65 years in good health and CMV-seropositive. Sequencing was carried out using PBMCs.

The CDR3 loop reads CASSDLYEQYF. Here the CDR3 DNA reads TGTGCCAGCAGTGATCTCTACGAGCAGTACTTC. The rearrangement links TRBV6-1 to TRBJ2-7; D is unclear. CDR3 size: 11 residues. Trimming pared 3 bases from V and 3 bases from J, leaving 3 bases between. Germline-derived CDR1 and CDR2 are MNHNS and SASEGT.